The text below deals with one T cell receptor beta chain. The antigen remains unidentified. By quantitative 5'-RACE with molecular barcodes, the TCR beta libraries were made. TCRdb fed the 5' RACE reads into MiXCR, producing one record per CDR3 protein. This sample yields about 390,000 distinct CDR3 sequences, of which around 20% are seen a single time; around 16% belongs to the top ten. The CDR3 is 15 amino acids. CDR1 MDHEN and CDR2 SYDVKM come from the germline V gene. Trimming pared 2 bases from V and 9 bases from J, leaving 14 bases between. The sample comes from a study of CD8 T cells in ankylosing spondylitis. General study findings and limits: Ankylosing spondylitis blood appeared to carry a characteristic TCR beta motif of fewer than 10 highly homologous variants.

Sequencing used blood, either unsorted or a sorted T cell fraction (not recorded which). This clonotype originated in a male donor with ankylosing spondylitis. The chain couples TRBV28 to TRBJ1-6, with a possible D match to TRBD1 (5 bases). CDR3: CASSLRSRRGSPLHF. CDR3 sequence (DNA): TGTGCCAGCAGTTTAAGGTCACGGAGGGGTTCACCCCTCCACTTT. Complete variable domain (other parts from reference TRBV28 and TRBJ1-6): DVKVTQSSRYLVKRTGEKVFLECVQDMDHENMFWYRQDPGLGLRLIYFSYDVKMKEKGDIPEGYSVSREKKERFSLILESASTNQTSMYLCASSLRSRRGSPLHFGNGTRLTVT.